The present T cell receptor beta chain was sequenced within a study of memory CD4+ T cells and cytomegalovirus serostatus. Looking at the study overall: Of the healthy Belgian adults, under 10 were CMV seropositive and 24 seronegative.

In the original workflow: Out-of-frame sequences were removed, leaving about 2.2 million distinct TCRbeta sequences. Produced via immunoSEQ multiplex PCR; TCRdb's table is partial and in-frame only. The D gene and trimming were derived from the DNA, and the V and J assignments and clone size from that table. The table records tens of thousands of clones, more than 65% of them present only once. The sort gate was single viable CD3+CD4+CD8-CD45RO+ cells for memory CD4+ T cells. V was trimmed by 4 bases and J by 2 bases, leaving 8 bases between them. The CDR3 totals 13 residues. CDR1 is SEHNR, CDR2 FQNEAQ, per germline (reference sequence). In the case of this clone: Its antigen is not known.

Study-wide results and caveats: CD4+ memory repertoires contained about 40% of the roughly 150 reported CMV TCRbeta sequences.

This TCR was sampled from an adult in good health and CMV-seronegative. Some clones in this sample may be carry-over from other donors' samples. Material: memory CD4+ T cells from blood. The chain is built from TRBV7-9 and TRBJ1-2; tentatively, D is TRBD1 (6 bases). The CDR3 loop is CASSSGQNYGYTF. The CDR3 bases are TGTGCCAGCAGCTCTGGACAGAACTATGGCTACACCTTC.